These T cell receptor beta chains were read from a single sample in a study of shared clonotypes between healthy human individuals. The method was immunoSEQ multiplex PCR; TCRdb's version includes in-frame clones alone and lacks a portion of them. The sample includes some 630,000 clones, 72% of them seen just once. Sequencing was done on a sample of memory CD4+ T cells sorted from blood. Source of these receptors: a woman aged 25-40 years in good health. Each CDR3 is given with its conserved first and last residue. A D gene is named only where the DNA matches it firmly. Part of the rows lack a size; the others show once, few, many or a class for expanded clones.

J | V | D | size | DNA | CDR3
TRBJ2-7 | TRBV27 | . | once | TGTGCCAGCAGTTTATCGGGGGTTATGGGCTCCCCCTACGAGCAGTACTTC | CASSLSGVMGSPYEQYF
TRBJ1-5 | TRBV5-1 | . | . | TGCGCCAGCAGCCTCCGGGACAACCTGAATCAGCCCCAGCATTTT | CASSLRDNLNQPQHF
TRBJ1-1 | TRBV21-1 | . | . | TGTGCCAGCAGCAAAGAACTATCGAGGAACACTGAAGCTTTCTTT | CASSKELSRNTEAFF
TRBJ1-1 | TRBV14 | . | . | TGTGCCAGCAGCCTGGACACGAACACTGAAGCTTTCTTT | CASSLDTNTEAFF
TRBJ2-5 | TRBV7-8 | . | . | TGTGCCAGCAGCTTCGCGGGATTGAAGACCCAGTACTTC | CASSFAGLKTQYF
TRBJ2-3 | TRBV10-1 | . | . | TGCGCCAGCAGTGAGGGACCCATGGATACGCAGTATTTT | CASSEGPMDTQYF
TRBJ1-5 | TRBV28 | TRBD1 | . | TGTGCCAGCAAGGGTACAGGGGGCTCTCAGCCCCAGCATTTT | CASKGTGGSQPQHF
TRBJ2-7 | TRBV5-1 | . | . | TGCGCCAGCAGCCAGGCCGTTGAGACCTACGAGCAGTACTTC | CASSQAVETYEQYF
TRBJ2-2 | TRBV5-1 | TRBD1 | once | TGCGCCAGCAGCGCCCCGGGACAGGGGGCTATCGGGGAGCTGTTTTTT | CASSAPGQGAIGELFF
TRBJ2-5 | TRBV7-2 | . | . | TGTGCCAGCAGCCCGGGTTTGGGGGGAGGCCAAGAGACCCAGTACTTC | CASSPGLGGGQETQYF
TRBJ1-1 | TRBV5-1 | . | . | TGCGCCAGCAGCTGGGGGACACTGAACACTGAAGCTTTCTTT | CASSWGTLNTEAFF
TRBJ2-1 | TRBV4-2 | . | few | TGTGCCAGCAGAAATCAACATGAGCAGTTCTTC | CASRNQHEQFF
TRBJ1-4 | TRBV28 | . | . | TGTGCCAGCGGGTTTGGGGGACGGCATGAAAAACTGTTTTTT | CASGFGGRHEKLFF
TRBJ1-1 | TRBV5-6 | . | few | TGTGCCAGCAGCCCCGGGGTCGGAACTCGGAACACTGAAGCTTTCTTT | CASSPGVGTRNTEAFF
TRBJ2-2 | TRBV5-1 | TRBD2 | few | TGCGCCAGCAGCCCAGGACTAGCGGAGACCGGGGAGCTGTTTTTT | CASSPGLAETGELFF
TRBJ1-5 | TRBV28 | TRBD1 | . | TGTGCCGGGACTAGGACAGGTCTCAATCAGCCCCAGCATTTT | CAGTRTGLNQPQHF
TRBJ1-3 | TRBV28 | . | . | TGTGCCAGCAGTTTGAGACCGAGAAACACCATATATTTT | CASSLRPRNTIYF